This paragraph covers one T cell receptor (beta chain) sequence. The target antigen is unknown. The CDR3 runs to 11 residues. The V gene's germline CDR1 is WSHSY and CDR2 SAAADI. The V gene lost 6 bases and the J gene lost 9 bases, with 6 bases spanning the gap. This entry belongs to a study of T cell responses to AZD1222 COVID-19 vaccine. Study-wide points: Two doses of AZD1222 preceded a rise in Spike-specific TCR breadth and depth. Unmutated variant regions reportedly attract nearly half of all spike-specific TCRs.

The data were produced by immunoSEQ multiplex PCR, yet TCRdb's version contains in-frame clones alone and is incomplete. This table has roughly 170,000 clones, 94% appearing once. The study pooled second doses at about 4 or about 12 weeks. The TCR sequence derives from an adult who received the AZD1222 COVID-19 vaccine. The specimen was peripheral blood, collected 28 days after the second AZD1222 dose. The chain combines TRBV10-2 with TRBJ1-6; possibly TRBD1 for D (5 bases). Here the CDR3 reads CASRGTSPLHF. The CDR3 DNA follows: TGCGCCAGCAGAGGGACTTCACCCCTCCACTTT.